This T cell receptor beta chain originates from a study of radiotherapy plus CTLA-4 blockade in lung cancer. Across the study: Objective responses were seen in about a sixth of patients, disease control in approximately 29%. Study-level results: Interferon-beta and early blood T cell clone dynamics reportedly predicted response best. Tumor-origin TCR clones grew in blood after radiotherapy plus ipilimumab.

Measured with immunoSEQ multiplex PCR; TCRdb has only the in-frame clones, and not every one. The sample carries some 120,000 clones, more than 75% recorded once. Germline V gives CDR1 MNHEY, CDR2 SMNVEV (reference sequence). V was shortened by 3 bases and J by 4 bases, with 12 bases between the two germline ends. This CDR3 has 15 residues. Notes on this clone: No antigen is known for it.

Sequenced here: peripheral blood, sampled from a patient treated with radiotherapy plus ipilimumab. The chain recombines TRBV27 with TRBJ2-2; D not certain. The receptor was isolated from a human donor with non-small cell lung cancer that progressed on radiotherapy plus ipilimumab. Some clones in this sample may be carry-over from other donors' samples. CDR3 sequence (DNA): TGTGCCAGCAGTTTCCTGGGCCGCGGCACCGGGGAGCTGTTTTTT. Translated, it gives CASSFLGRGTGELFF.